This paragraph reports one T cell receptor (beta chain). Noted time point: pretreatment peripheral blood. Trimming took off 2 bases at V and 6 bases at J, with 14 bases between the two ends. Germline CDR1 and CDR2: SGHAT and FQNNGV. CDR3 size: 15 residues. These data are taken from a study of PD-L1 blockade in urothelial cancer. Study-level background: Blood was tested 3 weeks (second dose) and 6 weeks into treatment.

The data were produced by immunoSEQ multiplex PCR, yet TCRdb's version contains in-frame clones alone and is incomplete. Here the sample spans around 130,000 clones, about four fifths being singletons. Sequences were derived from PBMCs, sampled around atezolizumab (anti-PD-L1) treatment. V gene TRBV11-2 combines with J gene TRBJ2-4; D perhaps matches TRBD2 (5 bases). This receptor was obtained from a man between 50 and 59 years old with urothelial cancer. The CDR3 protein is CASSLMLRSGNIQYF. The CDR3 DNA reads as TGTGCCAGCAGCTTAATGCTGAGAAGCGGAAACATTCAGTACTTC.